The present entry profiles one T cell receptor beta chain with its context. These data belong to a study of cytomegalovirus exposure and HLA in healthy donors. Participants comprised healthy donors of bone marrow. Germline CDR1 and CDR2: LNHNV and YYDKDF (reference sequence). V lost 5 bases and J lost 5, with 9 bases in between. The CDR3 contains 12 residues. In the PCR, 60 Vbeta and 13 Jbeta primers were used. Profiled with immunoSEQ multiplex PCR; TCRdb holds only in-frame clones, not every one. Of around 150,000 clones in the sample, under 75% are singletons; the top ten hold 7% to 7.5%. The specimen was PBMCs. The chain joins TRBV15 to TRBJ2-5; D is possibly TRBD2 (6 bases). This sequence originates from a man between 35 and 55 years old in good health and CMV-seropositive. The CDR3 region is CATSGTSETQYF. The CDR3 region has the DNA TGTGCCACCAGCGGGACTTCCGAGACCCAGTACTTC.